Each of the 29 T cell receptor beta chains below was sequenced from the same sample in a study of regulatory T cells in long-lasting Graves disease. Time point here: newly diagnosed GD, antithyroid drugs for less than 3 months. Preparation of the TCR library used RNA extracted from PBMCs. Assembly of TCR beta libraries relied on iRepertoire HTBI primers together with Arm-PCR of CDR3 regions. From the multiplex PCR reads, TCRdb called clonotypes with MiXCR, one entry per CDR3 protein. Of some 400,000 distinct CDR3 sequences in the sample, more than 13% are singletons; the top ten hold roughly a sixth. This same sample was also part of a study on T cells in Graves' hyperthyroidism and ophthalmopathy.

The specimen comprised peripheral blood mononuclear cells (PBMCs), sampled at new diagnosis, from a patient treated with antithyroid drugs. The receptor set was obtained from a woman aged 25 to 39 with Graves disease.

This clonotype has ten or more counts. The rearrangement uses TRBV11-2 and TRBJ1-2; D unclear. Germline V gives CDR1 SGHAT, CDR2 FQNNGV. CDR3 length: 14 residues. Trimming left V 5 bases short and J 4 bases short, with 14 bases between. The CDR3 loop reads CASSPPRTVYGYTF. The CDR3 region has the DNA TGTGCCAGCAGCCCTCCCAGGACGGTCTATGGCTACACCTTC.

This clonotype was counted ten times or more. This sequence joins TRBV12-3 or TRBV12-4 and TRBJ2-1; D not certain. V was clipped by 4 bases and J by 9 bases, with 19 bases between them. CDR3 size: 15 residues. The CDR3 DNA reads TGTGCCAGCAGTTCGGACCCACCAACCATGTCTGAGCAGTTCTTC. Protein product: CASSSDPPTMSEQFF.

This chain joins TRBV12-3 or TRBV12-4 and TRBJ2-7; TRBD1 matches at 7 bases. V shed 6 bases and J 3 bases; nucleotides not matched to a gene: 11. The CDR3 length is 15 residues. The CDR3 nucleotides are TGTGCCAGCAGCCCCACTCCCGGGACAGACTACGAGCAGTACTTC. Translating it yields CASSPTPGTDYEQYF.

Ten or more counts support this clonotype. The CDR3 loop reads CSARGLLSSGNTIYF. The CDR3 DNA reads as TGCAGTGCCCGGGGACTCCTGAGCTCTGGAAACACCATATATTTT. The rearrangement joins TRBV20-1 to TRBJ1-3, with D perhaps TRBD1 (5 bases). CDR1 is DFQATT and CDR2 is SNEGSKA in the germline V gene (reference sequence). The CDR3 loop spans 15 amino acids. V was shortened by 6 bases and J by 0 bases, with 15 bases between the two germline ends.

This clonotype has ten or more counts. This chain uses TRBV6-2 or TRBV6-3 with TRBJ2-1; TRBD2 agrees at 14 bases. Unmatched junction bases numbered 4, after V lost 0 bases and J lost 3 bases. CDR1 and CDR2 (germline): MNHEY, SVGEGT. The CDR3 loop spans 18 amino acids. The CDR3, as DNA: TGTGCCAGCAGTTACTCGACTAGCGGGAGGGCCATCTACAATGAGCAGTTCTTC. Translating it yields CASSYSTSGRAIYNEQFF.

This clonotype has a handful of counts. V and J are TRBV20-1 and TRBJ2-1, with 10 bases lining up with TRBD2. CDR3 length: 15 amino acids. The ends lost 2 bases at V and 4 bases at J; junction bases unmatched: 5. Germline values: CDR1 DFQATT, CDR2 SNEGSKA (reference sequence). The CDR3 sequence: CSARLAGERYNEQFF. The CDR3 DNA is TGCAGTGCTAGACTAGCGGGAGAAAGGTACAATGAGCAGTTCTTC.

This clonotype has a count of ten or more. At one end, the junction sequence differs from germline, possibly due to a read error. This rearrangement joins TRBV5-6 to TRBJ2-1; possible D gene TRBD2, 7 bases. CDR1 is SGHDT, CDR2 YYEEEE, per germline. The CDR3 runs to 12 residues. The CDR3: CASSLGSGTKHF. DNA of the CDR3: TGTGCCAGCAGCTTGGGCAGCGGGACAAAACACTTC. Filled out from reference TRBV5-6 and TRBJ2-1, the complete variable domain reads DAGVTQSPTHLIKTRGQQVTLRCSPKSGHDTVSWYQQALGQGPQFIFQYYEEEERQRGNFPDRFSGHQFPNYSSELNVNALLLGDSALYLCASSLGSGTKHFGPGTRLTVL.

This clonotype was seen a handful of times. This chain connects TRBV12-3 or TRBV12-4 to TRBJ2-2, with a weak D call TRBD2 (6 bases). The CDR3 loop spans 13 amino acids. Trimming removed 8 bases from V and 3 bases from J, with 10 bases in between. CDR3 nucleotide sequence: TGTGCCAGCGCATGGGGGGACACCGGGGAGCTGTTTTTT. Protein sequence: CASAWGDTGELFF.

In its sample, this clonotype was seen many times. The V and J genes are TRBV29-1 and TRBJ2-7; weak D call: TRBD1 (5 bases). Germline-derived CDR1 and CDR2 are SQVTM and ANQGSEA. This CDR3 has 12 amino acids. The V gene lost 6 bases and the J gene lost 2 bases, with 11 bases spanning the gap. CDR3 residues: CSVADSTYEQYF. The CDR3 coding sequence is TGCAGCGTGGCTGACAGTACCTACGAGCAGTACTTC.

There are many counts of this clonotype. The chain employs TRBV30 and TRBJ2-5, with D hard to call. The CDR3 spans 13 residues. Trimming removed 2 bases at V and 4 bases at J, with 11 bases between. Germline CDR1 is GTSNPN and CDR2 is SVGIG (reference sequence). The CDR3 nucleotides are TGTGCCTGGAGTCAAAACTACGGAGAGACCCAGTACTTC. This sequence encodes CAWSQNYGETQYF.

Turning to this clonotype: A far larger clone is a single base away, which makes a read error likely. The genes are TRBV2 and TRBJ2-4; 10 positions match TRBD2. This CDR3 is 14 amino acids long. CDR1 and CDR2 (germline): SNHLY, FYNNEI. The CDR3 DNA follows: TGTGCCAGCGCATCCGGGACTAGCGACAATGAGCGGTTCTTC. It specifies CASASGTSDNERFF. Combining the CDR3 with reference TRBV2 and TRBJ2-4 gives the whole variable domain EPEVTQTPSHQVTQMGQEVILRCVPISNHLYFYWYRQILGQKVEFLVSFYNNEISEKSEIFDDQFSVERPDGSNFTLKIRSTKLEDSAMYFCASASGTSDNERFFGAGTRLSVL.

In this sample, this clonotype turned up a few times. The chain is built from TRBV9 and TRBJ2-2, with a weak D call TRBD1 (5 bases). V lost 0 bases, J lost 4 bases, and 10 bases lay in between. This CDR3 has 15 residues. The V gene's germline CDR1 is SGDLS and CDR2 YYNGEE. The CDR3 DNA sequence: TGTGCCAGCAGCGTAGAGGGGTCTGGCACCGGGGAGCTGTTTTTT. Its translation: CASSVEGSGTGELFF. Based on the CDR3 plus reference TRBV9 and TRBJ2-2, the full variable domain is DSGVTQTPKHLITATGQRVTLRCSPRSGDLSVYWYQQSLDQGLQFLIQYYNGEERAKGNILERFSAQQFPDLHSELNLSSLELGDSALYFCASSVEGSGTGELFFGEGSRLTVL.

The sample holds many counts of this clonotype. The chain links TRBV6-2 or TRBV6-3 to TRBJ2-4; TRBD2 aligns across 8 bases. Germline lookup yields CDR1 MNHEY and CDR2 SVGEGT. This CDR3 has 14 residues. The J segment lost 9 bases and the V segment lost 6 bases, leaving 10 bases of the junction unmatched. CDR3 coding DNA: TGTGCCAGCAGCCGTGAGCCACGGGGGGGCATTCAGTACTTC. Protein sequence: CASSREPRGGIQYF.

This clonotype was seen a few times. CDR3 sequence (DNA): TGTGCCACCAGTGATTTAGGGTCTAGCGGGAGGCCCAGCTCCTACAATGAGCAGTTCTTC. This encodes CATSDLGSSGRPSSYNEQFF. This chain uses TRBV24-1 with TRBJ2-1; 11 bases line up with TRBD2. The CDR3 length is 20 residues. Trimming cost V 1 base and J 0 bases; bases outside gene matches: 10. From germline, CDR1 is KGHDR and CDR2 SFDVKD.

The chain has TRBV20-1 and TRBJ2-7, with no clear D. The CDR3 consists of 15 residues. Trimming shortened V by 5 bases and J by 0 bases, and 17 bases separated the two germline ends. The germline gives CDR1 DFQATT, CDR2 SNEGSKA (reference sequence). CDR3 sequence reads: CSAETRRLSSYEQYF. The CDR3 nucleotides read TGCAGTGCTGAGACTCGGCGCCTAAGCTCCTACGAGCAGTACTTC.

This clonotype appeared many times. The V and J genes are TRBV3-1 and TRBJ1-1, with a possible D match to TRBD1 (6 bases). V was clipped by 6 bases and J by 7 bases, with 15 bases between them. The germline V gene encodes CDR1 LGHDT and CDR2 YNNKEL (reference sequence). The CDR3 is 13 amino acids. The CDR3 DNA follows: TGTGCCAGCAGGGAAGGGGGGTTTAGTGAAGCTTTCTTT. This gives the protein CASREGGFSEAFF.

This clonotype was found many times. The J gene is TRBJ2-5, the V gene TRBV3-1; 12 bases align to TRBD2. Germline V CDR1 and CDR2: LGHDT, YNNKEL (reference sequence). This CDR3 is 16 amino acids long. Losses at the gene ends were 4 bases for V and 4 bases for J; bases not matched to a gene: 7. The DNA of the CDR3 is TGTGCCAGCAGCCCCTTAGGACTAGCGGGGCTAGAGACCCAGTACTTC. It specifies CASSPLGLAGLETQYF.

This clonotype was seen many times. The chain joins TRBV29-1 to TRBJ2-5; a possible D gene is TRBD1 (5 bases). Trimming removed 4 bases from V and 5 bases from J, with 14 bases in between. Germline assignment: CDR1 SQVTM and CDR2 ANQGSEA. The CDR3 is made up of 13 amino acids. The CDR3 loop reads CSVAPGPGETQYF. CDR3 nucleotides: TGCAGCGTTGCACCGGGCCCAGGGGAGACCCAGTACTTC.

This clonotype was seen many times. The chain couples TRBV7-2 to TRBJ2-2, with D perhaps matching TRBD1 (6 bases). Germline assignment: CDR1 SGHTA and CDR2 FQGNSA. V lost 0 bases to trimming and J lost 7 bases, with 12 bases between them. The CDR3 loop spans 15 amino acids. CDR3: CASSLAPGDDGELFF. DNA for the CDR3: TGTGCCAGCAGCTTAGCGCCAGGGGATGACGGGGAGCTGTTTTTT.

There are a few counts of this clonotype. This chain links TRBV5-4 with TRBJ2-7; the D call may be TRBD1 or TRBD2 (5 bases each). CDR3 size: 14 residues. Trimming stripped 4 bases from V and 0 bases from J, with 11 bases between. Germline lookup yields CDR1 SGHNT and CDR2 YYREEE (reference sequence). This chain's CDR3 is CASSRRDGSYEQYF. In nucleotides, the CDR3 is TGTGCCAGCAGCCGCCGGGACGGCTCCTACGAGCAGTACTTC. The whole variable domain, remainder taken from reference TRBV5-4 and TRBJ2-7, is ETGVTQSPTHLIKTRGQQVTLRCSSQSGHNTVSWYQQALGQGPQFIFQYYREEENGRGNFPPRFSGLQFPNYSSELNVNALELDDSALYLCASSRRDGSYEQYFGPGTRLTVT.

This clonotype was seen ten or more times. CDR3 in DNA: TGTGCCAGCAGCCACGACAGCAATCAGCCCCAGCATTTT. It is translated as CASSHDSNQPQHF. This chain links TRBV7-8 with TRBJ1-5; the D is unclear. Germline V gene sequence: CDR1 SGHVS, CDR2 FQNEAQ. Trimming stripped 5 bases from V and 1 base from J, with 6 bases between. The CDR3 consists of 13 residues.

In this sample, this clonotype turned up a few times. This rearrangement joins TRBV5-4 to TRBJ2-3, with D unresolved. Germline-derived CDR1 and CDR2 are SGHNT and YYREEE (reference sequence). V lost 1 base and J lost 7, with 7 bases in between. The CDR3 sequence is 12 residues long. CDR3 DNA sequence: TGTGCCAGCAGCTTGCCCGCTAATACGCAGTATTTT. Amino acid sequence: CASSLPANTQYF. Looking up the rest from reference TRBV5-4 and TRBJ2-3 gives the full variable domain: ETGVTQSPTHLIKTRGQQVTLRCSSQSGHNTVSWYQQALGQGPQFIFQYYREEENGRGNFPPRFSGLQFPNYSSELNVNALELDDSALYLCASSLPANTQYFGPGTRLTVL.

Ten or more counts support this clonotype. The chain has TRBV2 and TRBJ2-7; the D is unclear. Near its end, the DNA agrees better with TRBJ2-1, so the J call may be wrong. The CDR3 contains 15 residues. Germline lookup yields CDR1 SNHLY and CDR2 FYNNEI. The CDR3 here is CASSEWVESYNEQFF. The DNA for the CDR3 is TGTGCCAGCAGTGAATGGGTCGAATCCTACAATGAGCAGTTCTTC.

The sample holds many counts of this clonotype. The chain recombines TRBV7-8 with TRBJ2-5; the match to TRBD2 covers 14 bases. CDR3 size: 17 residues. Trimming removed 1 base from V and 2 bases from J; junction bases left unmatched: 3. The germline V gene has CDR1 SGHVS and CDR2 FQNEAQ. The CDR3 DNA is TGTGCCAGCAGCTTAGGAGGGACTAGCGGGAGTCAAGAGACCCAGTACTTC. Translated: CASSLGGTSGSQETQYF.

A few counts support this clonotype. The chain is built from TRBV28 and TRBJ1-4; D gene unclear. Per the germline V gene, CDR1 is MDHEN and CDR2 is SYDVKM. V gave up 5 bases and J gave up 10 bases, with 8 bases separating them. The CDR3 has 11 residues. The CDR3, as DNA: TGTGCCAGCAGTCTACAGAGAAAACTGTTTTTT. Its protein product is CASSLQRKLFF.

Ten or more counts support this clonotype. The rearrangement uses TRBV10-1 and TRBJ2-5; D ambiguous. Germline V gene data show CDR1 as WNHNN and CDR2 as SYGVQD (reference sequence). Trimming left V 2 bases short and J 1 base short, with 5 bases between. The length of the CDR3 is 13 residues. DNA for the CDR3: TGCGCCAGCAGTGAGATGGGCCAAGAGACCCAGTACTTC. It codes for CASSEMGQETQYF.

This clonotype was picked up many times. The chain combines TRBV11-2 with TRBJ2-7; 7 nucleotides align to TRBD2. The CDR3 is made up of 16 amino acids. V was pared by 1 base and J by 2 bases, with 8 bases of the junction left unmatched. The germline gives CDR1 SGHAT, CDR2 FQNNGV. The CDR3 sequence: CASSLGSGRLTYEQYF. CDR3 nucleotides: TGTGCCAGCAGCTTAGGTTCCGGGAGGCTTACCTACGAGCAGTACTTC.

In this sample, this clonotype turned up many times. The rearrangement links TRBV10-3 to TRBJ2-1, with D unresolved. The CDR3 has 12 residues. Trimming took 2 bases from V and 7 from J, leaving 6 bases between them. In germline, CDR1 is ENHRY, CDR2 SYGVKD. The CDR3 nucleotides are TGTGCCATCAGTGAGGTCTCGAATGAGCAGTTCTTC. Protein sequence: CAISEVSNEQFF.

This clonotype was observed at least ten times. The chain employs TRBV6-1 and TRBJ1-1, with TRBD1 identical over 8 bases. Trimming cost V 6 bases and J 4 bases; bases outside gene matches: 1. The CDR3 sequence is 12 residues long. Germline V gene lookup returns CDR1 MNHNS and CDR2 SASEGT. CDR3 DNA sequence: TGTGCCAGCAGACAGGGGGGCACTGAAGCTTTCTTT. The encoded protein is CASRQGGTEAFF.